This T cell receptor beta chain was identified in a study of T cell changes during pregnancy in multiple sclerosis. Libraries were prepared by immunoSEQ multiplex PCR; TCRdb keeps only in-frame clonotypes and omits some of them. The table lists 50,000 to 65,000 clones, approximately 89% of them singletons, with around 1.7% in the top ten. V was pared by 0 bases and J by 0 bases, with 8 bases between. Germline CDR1 SGHAT, CDR2 FQNNGV. The CDR3 covers 16 residues. The chain links TRBV11-2 to TRBJ1-4; the D is unclear. The sequence was collected from a female donor with multiple sclerosis, enrolled in a pregnancy study. The starting material was peripheral blood, obtained after pregnancy. The CDR3 DNA reads as TGTGCCAGCAGCTTAGATCTGCGATCAACTAATGAAAAACTGTTTTTT. Protein: CASSLDLRSTNEKLFF.